This T cell receptor (beta chain) is drawn from a study of metastatic and nonmetastatic thyroid tumors. Overall study context: Malignant thyroid and benign thyroid patients provided blood and tumor or nodule tissue whose repertoires were compared. Notes on the study in general: It was reported that TCR beta diversity was significantly higher in malignant thyroid tumors than benign nodules, in blood and tumor.

The CDR3 length is 13 residues. Germline loops: CDR1 GTSNPN, CDR2 SVGIG (reference sequence). J gave up 3 bases and V 1 base, and 0 bases lay outside the gene matches. None of the patients had undergone any treatment ahead of thyroid surgery. TCRdb re-called clones from the PCR reads using MiXCR. Here the sample spans 84,000 or so clones, less than 10% being singletons. This clone was seen ten or more times. Its antigen is as yet unknown. Sequencing was done on a sample of blood. V gene TRBV30 combines with J gene TRBJ1-3; TRBD1 agrees at 7 bases. The TCR sequence derives from a female donor with papillary thyroid cancer or a benign thyroid nodule (not recorded which). Some clones in this sample may be carry-over from other donors' samples. CDR3 amino acids: CAWSGQGGNTIYF. The CDR3 DNA is TGTGCCTGGAGTGGACAGGGTGGAAACACCATATATTTT. The full variable domain, in which reference TRBV30 and TRBJ1-3 provide the parts outside the CDR3, is SQTIHQWPATLVQPVGSPLSLECTVEGTSNPNLYWYRQAAGRGLQLLFYSVGIGQISSEVPQNLSASRPQDRQFILSSKKLLLSDSGFYLCAWSGQGGNTIYFGEGSWLTVV.